The 12 T cell receptor beta chains below all came from one sample that was sequenced in a study of shared clonotypes between healthy human individuals. Repertoires were generated with immunoSEQ multiplex PCR, while TCRdb's copy carries only in-frame clones and drops some. The table lists 400,000 to 500,000 clones, less than 80% of them singletons. Sequencing was carried out using PBMCs. These receptors all come from a woman in her thirties or forties in good health. Some clones in this sample may be carry-over from other donors' samples.

This chain uses TRBV29-1 with TRBJ1-1, with D perhaps TRBD1 (5 bases). Germline V gene sequence: CDR1 SQVTM, CDR2 ANQGSEA. The CDR3 is 14 amino acids. V gave up 3 bases and J gave up 7 bases, with 18 bases separating them. This CDR3 is CSVDGPGPMGEAFF. The CDR3 coding sequence is TGCAGCGTTGATGGCCCGGGACCAATGGGTGAAGCTTTCTTT.

In DNA, the CDR3 is TGTGCCAGTAGTACCACTCGACAGGGTGGCTACACCTTC. Protein: CASSTTRQGGYTF. The chain combines TRBV19 with TRBJ1-2, with 7 bases identical to TRBD1. The CDR3 runs 13 residues. Losses at the gene ends were 4 bases for V and 7 bases for J; bases not matched to a gene: 6. The germline CDR1 and CDR2 sequences are LNHDA and SQIVND (reference sequence).

The rearrangement links TRBV7-8 to TRBJ1-4; 7 bases are a match to TRBD1. The CDR3 sequence is 15 residues long. Germline values: CDR1 SGHVS, CDR2 FQNEAQ. V shed 5 bases, J shed 1 base, and the junction held 4 bases outside the gene matches. The CDR3 nucleotides read TGTGCCAGCAGCCCTAGACAGGGAACTAATGAAAAACTGTTTTTT. It encodes CASSPRQGTNEKLFF.

This clone was recorded once. The chain joins TRBV4-2 to TRBJ2-3; D not certain. The CDR3 extends over 18 amino acids. Germline V gene data show CDR1 as LGHNA and CDR2 as YNFKEQ. Trimming took 0 bases from V and 1 from J, leaving 17 bases between them. The CDR3 is CASSQDLTPVAGTDTQYF. The CDR3 DNA reads TGTGCCAGCAGCCAAGATCTTACCCCGGTCGCCGGCACAGATACGCAGTATTTT.

About this clone: The sample holds other DNA sequences that translate to the same CDR3. V gene TRBV6-6 combines with J gene TRBJ2-7, with TRBD2 as a possible D gene (6 bases). CDR1 MNHNY and CDR2 SVGAGI come from the germline V gene (reference sequence). The CDR3 is 12 amino acids. The ends were cut back, 5 bases at V and 5 bases at J, with 10 bases in the middle. The CDR3 loop reads CASSPLANEQYF. CDR3 nucleotides: TGTGCCAGCAGTCCACTAGCCAACGAGCAGTACTTC.

This clone was found many times. The chain uses TRBV2 and TRBJ2-7, with D maybe TRBD2 (6 bases). This CDR3 region has 12 residues. Trimming stripped 9 bases from V and 1 base from J, with 10 bases between. Germline-derived CDR1 and CDR2 are SNHLY and FYNNEI. Written as DNA, the CDR3 is TGTGCCAGTAGACTAGTTTCCTACGAGCAGTACTTC. Translated, it gives CASRLVSYEQYF.

The rearrangement links TRBV27 to TRBJ2-3; the match to TRBD2 covers 10 bases. After removal of 3 bases from V and 6 bases from J, the junction contained 6 bases not matched to a gene. The CDR3 is 15 amino acids. The germline V gene encodes CDR1 MNHEY and CDR2 SMNVEV (reference sequence). The DNA for the CDR3 is TGTGCCAGCAGTTTTCCTAGCGGGAGTGGGGATACGCAGTATTTT. This codes for CASSFPSGSGDTQYF.

The chain's CDR3 is CASSLETSGSYEQYF. CDR3 bases: TGTGCCAGCAGCTTAGAGACTAGCGGGAGCTACGAGCAGTACTTC. This rearrangement joins TRBV7-8 to TRBJ2-7, with 12 bases aligning to TRBD2. V dropped 1 base and J dropped 3; count of bases not matched to a gene: 1. The CDR3 consists of 15 residues. Germline lookup yields CDR1 SGHVS and CDR2 FQNEAQ.

The V call is TRBV7-9, the J call TRBJ2-1; D unresolved. The CDR3 totals 10 residues. V shed 2 bases and J shed 9 bases, with 2 bases lying between them. The germline V gene encodes CDR1 SEHNR and CDR2 FQNEAQ (reference sequence). This chain's CDR3 is CASSLIEQFF. CDR3 coding DNA: TGTGCCAGCAGCTTAATTGAGCAGTTCTTC.

Worth noting for this clone: A read error may produce the germline difference seen at one junction end. This chain connects TRBV5-1 to TRBJ2-5; TRBD2 aligns across 10 bases. The length of the CDR3 is 16 residues. Germline V gene lookup returns CDR1 SGHRS and CDR2 YFSETQ. The CDR3 region is CASSLALAGAQETQYF. CDR3 nucleotides: TGTGCCAGCAGCTTGGCCCTAGCGGGAGCACAAGAGACCCAGTACTTC.

The J gene is TRBJ2-1, the V gene TRBV25-1; D is unresolved. CDR3 length equals 14 residues. The germline gives CDR1 MGHDK, CDR2 SYGVNS. V lost 3 bases and J 2 bases, leaving 8 bases between the germline ends. The CDR3 DNA reads TGTGCCAGCAGTGACATAAAACCCTACAATGAGCAGTTCTTC. This encodes CASSDIKPYNEQFF.

This chain links TRBV5-4 with TRBJ2-5, with 8 positions matching TRBD1. The J call may be mistaken, given a closer DNA end match to TRBJ2-7. Germline lookup yields CDR1 SGHNT and CDR2 YYREEE (reference sequence). The CDR3 consists of 14 residues. CDR3 protein: CASSLPAGGNEQYF. DNA for the CDR3: TGTGCCAGCAGCTTGCCGGCAGGGGGCAACGAGCAGTACTTC.